These T cell receptor beta chains were read from a single sample in a study of shared clonotypes between healthy human individuals. Data came from immunoSEQ multiplex PCR; TCRdb stores just in-frame clones and leaves some out. This table holds around 720,000 clones, less than 80% found once. The sample taken for sequencing was memory CD4+ T cells sorted from blood. These receptors originate from a woman in her thirties in good health. Both conserved end residues are part of each CDR3. The order of the fields is J gene, V gene, clone size, CDR3 protein. Some rows have no size entry. The others give once, few or many, or a class for an expanded clone.

j_gene: TRBJ1-3; v_gene: TRBV15; abundance: -; CDR3aa: CATSSLDGRTPGNTIYF
j_gene: TRBJ1-1; v_gene: TRBV5-4; abundance: many; CDR3aa: CASSLDRGRVAFF
j_gene: TRBJ2-2; v_gene: TRBV5-1; abundance: -; CDR3aa: CASTPGDRVAGELFF
j_gene: TRBJ2-7; v_gene: TRBV29-1; abundance: -; CDR3aa: CSVDGTGGDEQYF
j_gene: TRBJ2-1; v_gene: TRBV7-2; abundance: -; CDR3aa: CASSLVRGLAGVAYNEQFF
j_gene: TRBJ2-7; v_gene: TRBV6-1; abundance: many; CDR3aa: CASSALAGGSEQYF
j_gene: TRBJ1-4; v_gene: TRBV2; abundance: -; CDR3aa: CASSVVGTRNEKLFF
j_gene: TRBJ2-1; v_gene: TRBV10-3; abundance: -; CDR3aa: CAISESKMDRGSDEQFF
j_gene: TRBJ2-5; v_gene: TRBV2; abundance: -; CDR3aa: CASKLEETQYF
j_gene: TRBJ1-5; v_gene: TRBV29-1; abundance: -; CDR3aa: CSVGSSNQPQHF
j_gene: TRBJ1-2; v_gene: TRBV18; abundance: -; CDR3aa: CASSPRGDYGYTF
j_gene: TRBJ2-1; v_gene: TRBV7-9; abundance: many; CDR3aa: CASSGLASWSSYNEQFF
j_gene: TRBJ2-7; v_gene: TRBV9; abundance: -; CDR3aa: CASAGAESSYEQYF
j_gene: TRBJ2-1; v_gene: TRBV6-5; abundance: -; CDR3aa: CASKMDRANEQFF
j_gene: TRBJ2-7; v_gene: TRBV30; abundance: few; CDR3aa: CAWSVGAARNEQYF
j_gene: TRBJ2-3; v_gene: TRBV5-4; abundance: once; CDR3aa: CASNEQGADTQYF
j_gene: TRBJ2-1; v_gene: TRBV28; abundance: -; CDR3aa: CASSSGTSGRGEQFF
j_gene: TRBJ2-2; v_gene: TRBV5-4; abundance: -; CDR3aa: CASSVTGATGELFF
j_gene: TRBJ1-2; v_gene: TRBV27; abundance: few; CDR3aa: CASSLSGGTGPLANYGYTF
j_gene: TRBJ2-7; v_gene: TRBV5-1; abundance: -; CDR3aa: CASSLGDTGGISEQYF
j_gene: TRBJ2-1; v_gene: TRBV6-1; abundance: -; CDR3aa: CASSEATAGRSYNEQFF
j_gene: TRBJ2-2; v_gene: TRBV30; abundance: -; CDR3aa: CAWSPPLRWITNTGELFF
j_gene: TRBJ2-7; v_gene: TRBV11-2; abundance: -; CDR3aa: CASSLVLGSSYEQYF
j_gene: TRBJ2-1; v_gene: TRBV5-1; abundance: -; CDR3aa: CASSLVTGAEGNEQFF
j_gene: TRBJ1-5; v_gene: TRBV2; abundance: many; CDR3aa: CASSVLGYSNQPQHF
j_gene: TRBJ2-3; v_gene: TRBV7-8; abundance: -; CDR3aa: CASSPPKSVGDTQYF
j_gene: TRBJ2-5; v_gene: TRBV28; abundance: -; CDR3aa: CASSLGGLVQETQYF
j_gene: TRBJ2-7; v_gene: TRBV11-2; abundance: -; CDR3aa: CASSSTRKGSYEQYF
j_gene: TRBJ2-2; v_gene: TRBV27; abundance: -; CDR3aa: CASSSLTGELFF
j_gene: TRBJ1-5; v_gene: TRBV10-1; abundance: -; CDR3aa: CASSQTGENQPQHF
j_gene: TRBJ2-2; v_gene: TRBV2; abundance: -; CDR3aa: CASKPLATTGELFF
j_gene: TRBJ2-1; v_gene: TRBV5-1; abundance: -; CDR3aa: CASGTASGNNEQFF
j_gene: TRBJ1-5; v_gene: TRBV7-2; abundance: -; CDR3aa: CASSRGLGDQPQHF
j_gene: TRBJ2-1; v_gene: TRBV11-2; abundance: -; CDR3aa: CASSPRTTRLSYNEQFF
j_gene: TRBJ1-5; v_gene: TRBV6-6; abundance: -; CDR3aa: CASSPGFQSQPQHF
j_gene: TRBJ2-2; v_gene: TRBV18; abundance: -; CDR3aa: CASSVGQLVTGELFF
j_gene: TRBJ2-5; v_gene: TRBV19; abundance: -; CDR3aa: CASSITGVKETQYF
j_gene: TRBJ2-7; v_gene: TRBV11-2; abundance: -; CDR3aa: CASSLTFYEQYF
j_gene: TRBJ2-5; v_gene: TRBV11-2; abundance: few; CDR3aa: CASSLNRKTQYF
j_gene: TRBJ2-7; v_gene: TRBV6-1; abundance: -; CDR3aa: CASSERFGSMGPWGSYEQYF
j_gene: TRBJ2-5; v_gene: TRBV7-6; abundance: -; CDR3aa: CASSSRTSGSRETQYF
j_gene: TRBJ2-6; v_gene: TRBV5-1; abundance: -; CDR3aa: CASSLLIGTSGANVLTF
j_gene: TRBJ2-7; v_gene: TRBV9; abundance: -; CDR3aa: CASSVEHGGSYEQYF
j_gene: TRBJ2-7; v_gene: TRBV27; abundance: -; CDR3aa: CASSPSLAGVYEQYF
j_gene: TRBJ1-1; v_gene: TRBV19; abundance: few; CDR3aa: CASRPTGGGTEAFF
j_gene: TRBJ1-2; v_gene: TRBV25-1; abundance: few; CDR3aa: CASSWGSGVAGYTF
j_gene: TRBJ2-2; v_gene: TRBV19; abundance: -; CDR3aa: CASSGDRSNTGELFF